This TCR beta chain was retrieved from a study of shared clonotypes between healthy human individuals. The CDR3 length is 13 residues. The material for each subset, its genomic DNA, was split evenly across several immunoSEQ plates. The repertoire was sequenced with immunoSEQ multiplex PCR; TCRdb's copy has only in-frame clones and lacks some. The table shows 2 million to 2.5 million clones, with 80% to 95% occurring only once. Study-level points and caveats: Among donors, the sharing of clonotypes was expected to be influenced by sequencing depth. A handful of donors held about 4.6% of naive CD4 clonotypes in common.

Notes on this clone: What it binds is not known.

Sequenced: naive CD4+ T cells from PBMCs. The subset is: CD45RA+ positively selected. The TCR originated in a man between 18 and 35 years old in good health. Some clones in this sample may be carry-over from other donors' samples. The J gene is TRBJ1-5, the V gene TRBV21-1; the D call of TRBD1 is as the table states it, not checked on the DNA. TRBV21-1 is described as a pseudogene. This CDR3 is CATQTGAPQPQHF. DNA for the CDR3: TGTGCCACCCAAACAGGGGCTCCTCAGCCCCAGCATTTT.